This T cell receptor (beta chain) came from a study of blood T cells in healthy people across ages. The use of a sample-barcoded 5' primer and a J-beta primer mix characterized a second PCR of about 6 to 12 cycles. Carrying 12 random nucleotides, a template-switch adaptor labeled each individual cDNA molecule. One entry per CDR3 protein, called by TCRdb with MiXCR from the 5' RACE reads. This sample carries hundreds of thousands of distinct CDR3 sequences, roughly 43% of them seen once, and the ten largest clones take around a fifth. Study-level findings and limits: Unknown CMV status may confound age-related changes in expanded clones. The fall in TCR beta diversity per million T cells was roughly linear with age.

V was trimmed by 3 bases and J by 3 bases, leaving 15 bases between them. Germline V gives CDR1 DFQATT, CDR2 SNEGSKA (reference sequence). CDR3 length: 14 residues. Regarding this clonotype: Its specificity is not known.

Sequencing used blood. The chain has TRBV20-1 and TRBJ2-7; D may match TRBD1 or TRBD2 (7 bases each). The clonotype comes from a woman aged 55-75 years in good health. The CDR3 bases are TGCAGTGCTAGGGGGGGGACAGAGTTCTACGAGCAGTACTTC. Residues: CSARGGTEFYEQYF.